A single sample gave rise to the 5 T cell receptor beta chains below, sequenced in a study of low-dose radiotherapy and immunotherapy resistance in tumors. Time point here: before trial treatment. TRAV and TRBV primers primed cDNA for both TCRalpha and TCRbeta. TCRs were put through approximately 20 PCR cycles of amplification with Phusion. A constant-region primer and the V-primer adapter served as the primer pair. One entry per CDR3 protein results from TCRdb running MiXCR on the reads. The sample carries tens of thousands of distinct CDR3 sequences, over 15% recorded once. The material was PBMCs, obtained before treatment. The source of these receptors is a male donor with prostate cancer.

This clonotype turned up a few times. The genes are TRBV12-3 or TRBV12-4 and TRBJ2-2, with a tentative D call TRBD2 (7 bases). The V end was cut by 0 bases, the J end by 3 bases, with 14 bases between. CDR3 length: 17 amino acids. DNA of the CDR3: TGTGCCAGCAGTTTAGCGATGGCGGGGGCTCACACCGGGGAGCTGTTTTTT. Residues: CASSLAMAGAHTGELFF.

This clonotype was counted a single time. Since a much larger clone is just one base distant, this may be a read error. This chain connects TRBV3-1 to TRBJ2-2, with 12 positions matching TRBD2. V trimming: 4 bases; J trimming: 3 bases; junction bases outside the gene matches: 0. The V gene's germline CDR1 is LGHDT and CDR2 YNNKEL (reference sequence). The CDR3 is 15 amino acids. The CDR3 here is CASSRTSGDTGELFF. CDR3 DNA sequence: TGTGCCAGCAGCCGGACTAGCGGGGACACCGGGGAGCTGTTTTTT.

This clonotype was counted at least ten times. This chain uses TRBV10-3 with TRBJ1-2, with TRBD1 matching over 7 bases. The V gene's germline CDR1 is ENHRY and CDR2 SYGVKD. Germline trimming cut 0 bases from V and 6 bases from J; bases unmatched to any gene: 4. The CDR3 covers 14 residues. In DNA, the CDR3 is TGTGCCATCAGTGAGTCCAAGGGGGCTGATGGCTACACCTTC. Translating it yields CAISESKGADGYTF.

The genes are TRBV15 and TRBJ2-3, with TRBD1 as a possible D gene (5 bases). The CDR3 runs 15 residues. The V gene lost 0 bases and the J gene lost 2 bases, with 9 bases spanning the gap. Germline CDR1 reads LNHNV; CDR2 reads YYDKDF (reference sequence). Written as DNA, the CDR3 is TGTGCCACCAGCAGAGAGGACACCTACACAGATACGCAGTATTTT. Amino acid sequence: CATSREDTYTDTQYF.

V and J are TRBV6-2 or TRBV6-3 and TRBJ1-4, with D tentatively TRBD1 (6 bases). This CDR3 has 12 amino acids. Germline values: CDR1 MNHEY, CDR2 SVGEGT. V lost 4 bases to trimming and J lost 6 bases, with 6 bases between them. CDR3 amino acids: CASSSGDEKLFF. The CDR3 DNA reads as TGTGCCAGCAGTTCAGGGGATGAAAAACTGTTTTTT.